These T cell receptor beta chains were read from a single sample in a study of identical twins. A single record per CDR3 protein comes from TCRdb applying MiXCR to the 5' RACE reads. Of just over 450,000 distinct CDR3 sequences in the sample, approximately 15% were seen once. These sequences were also reported in another study, on yellow fever vaccine responses in identical twins.

Sequencing input: CD4+ T cells sorted from blood. The receptors come from a woman aged 18-29 years in good health. Both conserved end residues are part of each CDR3. The D gene is left open where the match is weak. Rows give clone size only sometimes, using once, few, many, or a class for an expanded clone.

size,J,D,V,CDR3,DNA
-,TRBJ2-2,-,TRBV7-3,CASSLGATPTGELFF,TGTGCCAGCAGCTTAGGCGCGACACCGACCGGGGAGCTGTTTTTT
few,TRBJ2-7,TRBD1,TRBV6-1,CASSPPDRYEQYF,TGTGCCAGCAGTCCGCCGGACAGGTACGAGCAGTACTTC
few,TRBJ2-7,-,TRBV6-5,CASSSRTARSEQYF,TGTGCCAGCAGTTCGCGGACCGCACGAAGCGAGCAGTACTTC
-,TRBJ2-3,-,TRBV9,CASSRHVLGHTDTQYF,TGTGCCAGCAGCCGTCACGTTCTGGGGCACACAGATACGCAGTATTTT
few,TRBJ2-2,-,TRBV20-1,CSGTGPYTGELFF,TGCAGTGGCACGGGACCCTACACCGGGGAGCTGTTTTTT
-,TRBJ2-5,TRBD2,TRBV10-3,CAISEPISAGGETQYF,TGTGCCATCAGTGAGCCAATCTCGGCGGGAGGAGAGACCCAGTACTTC
-,TRBJ2-7,-,TRBV7-2,CASSFGPEAYEQYF,TGTGCCAGCAGCTTCGGACCCGAGGCCTACGAGCAGTACTTC
-,TRBJ2-5,TRBD1,TRBV28,CASRHRDRPQETQYF,TGTGCCAGCAGACACCGGGACAGGCCCCAAGAGACCCAGTACTTC
few,TRBJ1-4,-,TRBV12-3/TRBV12-4,CASTLAGTNEKLFF,TGTGCCAGCACCCTCGCAGGCACTAATGAAAAACTGTTTTTT
-,TRBJ2-7,-,TRBV7-8,CASSLFSAYEQYF,TGTGCCAGCAGCCTATTCAGTGCCTACGAGCAGTACTTC
-,TRBJ2-2,-,TRBV11-2,CASFHSLAAAAGELFF,TGTGCCAGCTTTCATTCTCTGGCGGCGGCGGCCGGGGAGCTGTTTTTT
-,TRBJ2-1,TRBD1,TRBV5-6,CASSRTHRQGISSYNEQFF,TGTGCCAGCAGCCGGACTCACCGACAGGGGATCTCCTCCTACAATGAGCAGTTCTTC
-,TRBJ2-1,TRBD2,TRBV20-1,CSATLTSEQFF,TGCAGTGCGACGTTGACTAGCGAGCAGTTCTTC
-,TRBJ2-7,TRBD2,TRBV6-5,CASSSPRTSGAYEQYF,TGTGCCAGCAGTTCCCCAAGGACTAGCGGCGCCTACGAGCAGTACTTC
-,TRBJ2-6,-,TRBV5-1,CASSLMSSGANVLTF,TGCGCCAGCAGCCTCATGAGCTCTGGGGCCAACGTCCTGACTTTC
-,TRBJ2-7,-,TRBV15,CATSRDHGEQYF,TGTGCCACCAGCAGAGATCACGGCGAGCAGTACTTC
few,TRBJ2-3,TRBD2,TRBV7-9,CASRRPSGGTDTQYF,TGTGCCAGCAGAAGACCTAGCGGAGGCACAGATACGCAGTATTTT
many,TRBJ2-7,-,TRBV9,CASSVRSTGYEQYF,TGTGCCAGCAGCGTACGTTCCACCGGGTACGAGCAGTACTTC